This T cell receptor (beta chain) emerged from a study of cytomegalovirus exposure and HLA in healthy donors. Findings and limits, study-wide: Trimming of TCR beta V- and J-genes showed a link, identified in a later analysis, to a missense DCLRE1C variant. Reports showed the classifier diagnosing cytomegalovirus status with high specificity and sensitivity. After further analysis at a later stage, roughly 15,000 TCR beta sequences were associated with HLA alleles at 0.05 false discovery rate.

On this clone: What it binds is not known.

13 Jbeta primers and 60 Vbeta primers were used for the PCR. TCRdb keeps only in-frame clones here, not all; method: immunoSEQ multiplex PCR. The sample lists about 150,000 clones, 85% occurring once. V dropped 8 bases and J dropped 0; count of bases not matched to a gene: 5. This CDR3 spans 15 amino acids. Per the germline V gene, CDR1 is MNHNS and CDR2 is SASEGT. The clonotype originates from a boy aged 2 to 9 in good health and CMV-seronegative. Sequences were obtained from PBMCs. The gene calls are TRBV6-1 and TRBJ1-4, with 8 bases identical to TRBD1. The chain's CDR3 is CASFETGATNEKLFF. The CDR3, as DNA: TGTGCCAGCTTTGAGACAGGGGCAACTAATGAAAAACTGTTTTTT.